This TCR beta chain was recovered during a study of shared clonotypes between healthy human individuals. Whole-study findings and limits: Lower generation probabilities were found for non-shared clonotypes than for those shared by all four donors. Around 5% of naive CD4 clonotypes were common to several donors. Estimated richness was generally greater in naive than memory subsets.

Worth noting for this clone: What it recognizes is unknown.

The genomic DNA of each subset was split evenly across several immunoSEQ plates. Profiled with immunoSEQ multiplex PCR; TCRdb holds only in-frame clones, not every one. The sample records about 230,000 clones, under 80% being singletons. This receptor was taken from a man aged 25 to 40 in good health. Sequencing input: memory CD4+ T cells sorted from blood. The subset is: CD45RA-negative fraction.

CDR3 region: CASSYLGQYFYEQYF. In DNA form, the CDR3 reads TGTGCCAGCAGCTATCTCGGACAGTATTTTTACGAGCAGTACTTC. The rearrangement uses TRBV11-2 and TRBJ2-7; D perhaps matches TRBD1 (6 bases). V shed 4 bases and J shed 4 bases, with 17 bases lying between them. The CDR3 has 15 residues. Germline V lookup: CDR1 SGHAT, CDR2 FQNNGV.